These 17 T cell receptor beta chains were all obtained from the same sample, sequenced in a study of identical twins. MiXCR, run by TCRdb on the 5' RACE reads, gives a single entry per CDR3 protein. This sample has more than 1.5 million distinct CDR3 sequences, with more than 30% found just once. Sequencing input: cord blood. The receptors come from a newborn girl in good health.

The chain is built from TRBV30 and TRBJ1-2; D unclear. Deletions cut 0 bases from V and 2 bases from J, with 7 bases between. Germline loops: CDR1 GTSNPN, CDR2 SVGIG (reference sequence). The CDR3 contains 13 residues. This CDR3 reads CAWSVLRNYGYTF. The CDR3 bases are TGTGCCTGGAGTGTACTCAGGAACTATGGCTACACCTTC.

This clonotype was seen a few times. This sequence joins TRBV5-1 and TRBJ2-1; 13 nucleotides agree with TRBD2. The CDR3 loop spans 15 amino acids. Germline V CDR1 and CDR2: SGHRS, YFSETQ. J gave up 4 bases and V 5 bases, and 3 bases lay outside the gene matches. CDR3 in amino acids: CASRTSGRVYNEQFF. In DNA, the CDR3 is TGCGCCAGCAGAACTAGCGGGAGGGTATACAATGAGCAGTTCTTC.

This chain connects TRBV27 to TRBJ1-1; TRBD1 might be the D (6 bases). Germline loops: CDR1 MNHEY, CDR2 SMNVEV (reference sequence). CDR3 length equals 15 residues. V shed 4 bases and J shed 4 bases, with 16 bases lying between them. CDR3: CASSSTQGWATEAFF. In DNA form, the CDR3 reads TGTGCCAGCAGTTCAACACAGGGTTGGGCCACTGAAGCTTTCTTT.

The rearrangement joins TRBV6-5 to TRBJ2-1, with D possibly called TRBD1 or TRBD2 (5 bases each). V lost 5 bases to trimming and J lost 10 bases, with 12 bases between them. CDR3 size: 12 residues. Per germline, CDR1 MNHEY and CDR2 SVGAGI. This CDR3 reads CASSRGAYEQFF. DNA for the CDR3: TGTGCCAGCAGTAGAGGGGCCTACGAGCAGTTCTTC.

V gene TRBV20-1 combines with J gene TRBJ2-1; TRBD2 matches at 7 bases. This CDR3 spans 19 amino acids. V was clipped by 6 bases and J by 4 bases; unmatched bases: 24. Germline V gene data show CDR1 as DFQATT and CDR2 as SNEGSKA (reference sequence). CDR3 sequence: CSAPSREEARNGRYNEQFF. For the CDR3, the DNA is TGCAGTGCCCCTTCTCGGGAGGAAGCGAGGAATGGGAGATACAATGAGCAGTTCTTC.

The V gene is TRBV5-1, the J gene TRBJ2-3; D gene unclear. From germline, CDR1 is SGHRS and CDR2 YFSETQ. The CDR3 is made up of 15 amino acids. The V end was cut by 4 bases, the J end by 0 bases, with 12 bases between. The CDR3 nucleotides read TGCGCCAGCAGCGTCAGAGGCCCTAGCACAGATACGCAGTATTTT. This codes for CASSVRGPSTDTQYF. The full variable domain, completed using reference TRBV5-1 and TRBJ2-3, is KAGVTQTPRYLIKTRGQQVTLSCSPISGHRSVSWYQQTPGQGLQFLFEYFSETQRNKGNFPGRFSGRQFSNSRSEMNVSTLELGDSALYLCASSVRGPSTDTQYFGPGTRLTVL.

J is TRBJ2-1 and V is TRBV5-5; TRBD2 agrees at 8 bases. CDR1 and CDR2 (germline): SGHKS, YYEKEE (reference sequence). Trimming took 0 bases from V and 9 from J; bases not matched to a gene: 11. The CDR3 covers 16 residues. The CDR3 DNA reads as TGTGCCAGCAGCTTGGAATACCAGCGGGGGTGGAGTGAGCAGTTCTTC. Translation gives CASSLEYQRGWSEQFF.

The rearrangement uses TRBV19 and TRBJ1-2; TRBD1 matches at 7 bases. This CDR3 contains 15 residues. The V gene's germline CDR1 is LNHDA and CDR2 SQIVND (reference sequence). The J segment lost 6 bases and the V segment lost 10 bases, leaving 17 bases of the junction unmatched. This CDR3 is CATLPTGPIKNGYTF. The DNA of the CDR3 is TGTGCCACTTTACCGACAGGGCCTATCAAGAATGGCTACACCTTC.

This clonotype was observed a few times. V gene TRBV6-5 combines with J gene TRBJ2-3, with a tentative D call TRBD1 (5 bases). The CDR3 length is 14 residues. The germline V gene encodes CDR1 MNHEY and CDR2 SVGAGI. V lost 4 bases, J lost 1 base, and 9 bases lay in between. This CDR3 reads CASSFRVGTDTQYF. CDR3 nucleotide sequence: TGTGCCAGCAGTTTCAGGGTAGGCACAGATACGCAGTATTTT.

This clonotype was recorded a few times. The gene calls are TRBV27 and TRBJ2-7, with D possibly TRBD2 on 5 matching bases. Germline V lookup: CDR1 MNHEY, CDR2 SMNVEV (reference sequence). Between the trimmed V and J ends, which lost 1 base and 7 bases, there was a span of 14 bases. CDR3 length: 14 amino acids. DNA of the CDR3: TGTGCCAGCAGTTTATACCCCAAGCGGAGGGAGCAGTACTTC. Translation: CASSLYPKRREQYF.

This clonotype has only a few counts. The chain couples TRBV15 to TRBJ2-1; 13 bases fit TRBD2. The CDR3 covers 17 residues. After removal of 0 bases from V and 3 bases from J, the junction contained 2 bases not matched to a gene. The V gene's germline CDR1 is LNHNV and CDR2 YYDKDF (reference sequence). The CDR3 here is CATSREGTSGVYNEQFF. CDR3 nucleotides: TGTGCCACCAGCAGAGAAGGGACTAGCGGGGTCTACAATGAGCAGTTCTTC.

V is TRBV12-5 and J is TRBJ1-4, with D hard to call. This CDR3 has 12 amino acids. Germline loops: CDR1 LGHNT, CDR2 FRNRAP. V shed 3 bases and J shed 10 bases, with 9 bases lying between them. For the CDR3, the DNA is TGTGCTAGTGGTTTTAGGCCAAGAAAACTGTTTTTT. Protein: CASGFRPRKLFF.

The J gene is TRBJ2-1, the V gene TRBV5-1, with TRBD2 identical over 10 bases. The CDR3 covers 15 residues. The ends lost 2 bases at V and 8 bases at J; junction bases unmatched: 7. Germline V CDR1 and CDR2: SGHRS, YFSETQ. This CDR3 reads CASSFGTSGVYEQFF. In DNA, the CDR3 is TGCGCCAGCAGCTTCGGCACTAGCGGGGTCTATGAGCAGTTCTTC.

This clonotype was detected only a few times. For the CDR3, the DNA is TGTGCCAGCAGTTCCACCCCCGGGGGGCAGTTCTTC. This sequence encodes CASSSTPGGQFF. The chain uses TRBV13 and TRBJ2-1, with TRBD2 as a possible D gene (6 bases). V shed 6 bases and J shed 12 bases, with 15 bases lying between them. The CDR3 is made up of 12 amino acids. Looked up from germline, CDR1 is PRHDT and CDR2 is FYEKMQ (reference sequence).

This chain connects TRBV20-1 to TRBJ1-6, with D maybe TRBD1 (6 bases). The V gene lost 3 bases and the J gene lost 14 bases, with 26 bases spanning the gap. The CDR3 totals 16 residues. CDR1 DFQATT and CDR2 SNEGSKA come from the germline V gene (reference sequence). CDR3 in DNA: TGCAGTGCTAGTCTTGTGCGGGGCCGACAGGCGATGGCCCTCCACTTT. It yields the protein CSASLVRGRQAMALHF.

As concerns this clonotype: The junction does not match germline at one end; this may be a read error. The chain uses TRBV7-2 and TRBJ2-1, with D possibly TRBD2 on 5 matching bases. The CDR3 spans 18 residues. Germline values: CDR1 SGHTA, CDR2 FQGNSA. CDR3 sequence reads: CASSLVRSGLSSCNEQFF. The CDR3 coding sequence is TGTGCCAGCAGCTTAGTCCGGTCGGGATTAAGCTCCTGCAATGAGCAGTTCTTC.

In its sample, this clonotype was seen a few times. The V gene is TRBV6-4, the J gene TRBJ1-1; TRBD1 might be the D (6 bases). CDR3 length: 15 residues. CDR1 and CDR2 from the germline V gene are MRHNA and SNTAGT. V dropped 4 bases and J dropped 1 base, with 13 bases sitting between them. CDR3 sequence: CASSVEQGSNTEAFF. CDR3 coding DNA: TGTGCCAGCAGTGTAGAACAGGGCTCGAACACTGAAGCTTTCTTT.